A selection of T cell receptor beta chains follows, all from one sample in a study of cytomegalovirus exposure and HLA in healthy donors. Produced via immunoSEQ multiplex PCR; TCRdb's table is partial and in-frame only. In the table there are about 160,000 clones, less than 85% of which are singletons. Source material: PBMCs. Source of these receptors: a man in his sixties in good health and CMV-seronegative. Each CDR3 is given with its conserved first and last residue. The D gene is left open where the match is weak. For some rows the clone size is stated as once, few or many, or as a class when expanded; others skip it.

J gene	V gene	D gene	clone size	CDR3 DNA	CDR3 protein
TRBJ2-3	TRBV18	TRBD2	.	TGTGCCAGCTCACCAGCGGGAGTGTGGACAGATACGCAGTATTTT	CASSPAGVWTDTQYF
TRBJ1-4	TRBV28	.	.	TGTGCCAGCAGTTCCCCTAGGAAACTGTTTTTT	CASSSPRKLFF
TRBJ2-5	TRBV29-1	TRBD2	.	TGCAGCGTTGGCGCCAGCGGGGGCTGGGAGACCCAGTACTTC	CSVGASGGWETQYF
TRBJ2-7	TRBV6-1	TRBD2	.	TGTGCCAGCAGTGACCGGGGGGACGTATACGAGCAGTACTTC	CASSDRGDVYEQYF
TRBJ2-7	TRBV18	.	.	TGTGCCAGCTCACCCCCTCTGGGGGGGGCCCACGAGCAGTACTTC	CASSPPLGGAHEQYF
TRBJ1-1	TRBV6-1	TRBD1	.	TGTGCCAGCAGTGAACAGGGGGAGATCGTCACTGAAGCTTTCTTT	CASSEQGEIVTEAFF
TRBJ1-5	TRBV27	.	few	TGTGCCAGCAGTCCCTACAGGGACCCGGGGAGGGATCAGCCCCAGCATTTT	CASSPYRDPGRDQPQHF
TRBJ1-2	TRBV7-2	.	.	TGTGCCAGCAGCTTAGTGGAGGGGTCGGGCTACACCTTC	CASSLVEGSGYTF
TRBJ2-5	TRBV7-9	.	.	TGTGCCAGCAGAAACCTACAAGAGACCCAGTACTTC	CASRNLQETQYF
TRBJ1-1	TRBV29-1	.	few	TGCAGCGTTGTTAAGTGGGCAGAGAACACTGAAGCTTTCTTT	CSVVKWAENTEAFF
TRBJ2-7	TRBV29-1	TRBD1	.	TGCAGCGTATGGACAGGAATGGACGAGCAGTACTTC	CSVWTGMDEQYF
TRBJ1-4	TRBV5-6	.	.	TGTGCCAGCAGCCCAAAGTGGACTCCGGGAAACGAAAAACTGTTTTTT	CASSPKWTPGNEKLFF
TRBJ2-1	TRBV10-1	TRBD2	.	TGCGCCAGCAGTGAGTCGGCGGGAGGTCCCGACAATGAGCAGTTCTTC	CASSESAGGPDNEQFF
TRBJ2-3	TRBV6-5	TRBD2	.	TGTGCCAGCAGTTACGGAGCGGGGGGGAACACAGATACGCAGTATTTT	CASSYGAGGNTDTQYF
TRBJ2-3	TRBV7-3	TRBD2	.	TGTGCCAGCAGCTTAACCGCCCCGGGGGGTGGCACAGATACGCAGTATTTT	CASSLTAPGGGTDTQYF
TRBJ1-5	TRBV10-3	.	.	TGTGCCATCAGTGAGGATCAGGGCTATCAGCCCCAGCATTTT	CAISEDQGYQPQHF
TRBJ2-1	TRBV10-2	TRBD2	.	TGCGCCAGCAGTCTGGGACTAGCGGCATCCTACAATGAGCAGTTCTTC	CASSLGLAASYNEQFF